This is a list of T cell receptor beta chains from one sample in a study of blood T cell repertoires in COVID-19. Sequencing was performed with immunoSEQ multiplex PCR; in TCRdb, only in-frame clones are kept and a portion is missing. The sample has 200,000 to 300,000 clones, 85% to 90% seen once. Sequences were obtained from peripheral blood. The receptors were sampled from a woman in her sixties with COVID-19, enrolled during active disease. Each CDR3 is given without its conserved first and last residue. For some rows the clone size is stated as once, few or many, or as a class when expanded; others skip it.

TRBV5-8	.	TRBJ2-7	ASSQPTGILYEQY
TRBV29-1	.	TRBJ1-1	SVEDWGSVYTEAF
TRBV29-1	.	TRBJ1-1	SAMTGGHTEAF
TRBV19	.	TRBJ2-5	ASSREDRGETQY
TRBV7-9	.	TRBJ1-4	ASSTGQAYFATNEKLF
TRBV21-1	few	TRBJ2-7	ASSKVGRESYEQY
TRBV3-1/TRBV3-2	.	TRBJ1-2	ASSPWTETGYT
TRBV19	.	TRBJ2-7	ASGQPGQGIRDEQY
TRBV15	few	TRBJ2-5	ATSRVKRVVQETQY
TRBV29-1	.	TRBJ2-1	SADPGGNEQF
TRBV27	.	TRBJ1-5	ASSRGQSNQPQH
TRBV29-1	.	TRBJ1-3	SVEGGLGNTIY
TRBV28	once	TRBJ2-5	ASSPAGTVQETQY
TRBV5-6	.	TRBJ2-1	ASSLGTATSYNEQF
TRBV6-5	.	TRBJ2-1	ASSSPAGGPREQF
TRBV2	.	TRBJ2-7	ASSIQGTYEQY
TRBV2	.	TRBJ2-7	ASSGTGTGVYEQY
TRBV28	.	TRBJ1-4	ASSLSLKGAFNEKLF
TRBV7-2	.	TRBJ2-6	ASSLGQYSGANVLT
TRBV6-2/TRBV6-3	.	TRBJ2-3	ASSIRLAGTDTQY
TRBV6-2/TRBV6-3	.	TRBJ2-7	ASTPTSGSYEQY
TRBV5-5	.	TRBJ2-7	ASSLAASSYEQY
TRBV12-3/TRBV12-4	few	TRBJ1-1	ASSWGVGVEAF
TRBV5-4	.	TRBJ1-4	ASSLVGKGKLF
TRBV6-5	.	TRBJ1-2	ASSTPDRGDGYT
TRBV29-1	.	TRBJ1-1	TANYGDRSYTEAF
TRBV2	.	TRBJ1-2	ASSEGASGYT
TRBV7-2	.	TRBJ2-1	ASSLSTGGYNEQF
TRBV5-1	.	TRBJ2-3	ASSPGTSRTDTQY
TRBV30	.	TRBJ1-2	AWSVSNLRYT
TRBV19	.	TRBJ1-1	ASMGQGGTEAF
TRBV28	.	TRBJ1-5	ASSLLDNQPQH
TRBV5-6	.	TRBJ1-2	ASSLDPSGGMSGYT
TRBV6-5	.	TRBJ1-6	ASRKGQIYNSPLH
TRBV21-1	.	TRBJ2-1	ARVGGLQVTEQF
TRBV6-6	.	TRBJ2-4	ASSQLVNIQY
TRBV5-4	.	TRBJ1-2	ASSNAGTGRT
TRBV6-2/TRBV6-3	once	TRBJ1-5	ASSGNGLGNQPQH
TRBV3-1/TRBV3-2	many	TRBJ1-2	ASSQGTGNYGYT
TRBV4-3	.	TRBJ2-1	ASSQLAGSYNEQF
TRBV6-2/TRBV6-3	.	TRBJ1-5	ASSSGQGRQPQH
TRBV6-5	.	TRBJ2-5	ASNTGIWETQY
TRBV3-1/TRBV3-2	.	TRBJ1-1	ASSPVGEGRF
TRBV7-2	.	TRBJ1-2	ASSSRDRVGGYT
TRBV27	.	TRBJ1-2	ASRRGGLFGYT
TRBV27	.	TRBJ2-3	ASSPLRDRGTDTQY
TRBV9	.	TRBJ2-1	ASSVTSGSTSTYNEQF
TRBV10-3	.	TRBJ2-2	AISDRPGSANTGELF
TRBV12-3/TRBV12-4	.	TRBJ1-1	ASSLTGNTEAF
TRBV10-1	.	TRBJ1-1	ASTGQLNTEAF
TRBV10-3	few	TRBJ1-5	AISAGGGGRSNQPQH
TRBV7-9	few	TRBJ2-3	ASSLPGGAGDTQY
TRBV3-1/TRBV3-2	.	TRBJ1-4	ASSQEGTGVEKLF
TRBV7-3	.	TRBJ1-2	ASSLWGDEGYT
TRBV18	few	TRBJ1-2	ASSPPGQINTYGYT
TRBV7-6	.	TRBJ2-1	ASSLSGTSYNEQF
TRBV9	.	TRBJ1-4	ASSGATGGQSEKLF